The 23 T cell receptor beta chains below were found in one sample sequenced in a study of blood T cell repertoires in COVID-19. TCRdb's table, derived via immunoSEQ multiplex PCR, lists solely in-frame clones and lacks some. This sample has approximately 100,000 clones, with 75% to 90% found just once. The sample consisted of peripheral blood. The receptors originated from a man in his 60s with acute or convalescent COVID-19.

J is TRBJ1-4 and V is TRBV5-6, with D hard to call. This CDR3 has 11 amino acids. Trimming removed 4 bases from V and 7 bases from J, with 5 bases in between. Germline loops: CDR1 SGHDT, CDR2 YYEEEE. Here the CDR3 DNA reads TGTGCCAGCAGCCTGAGTGAAAAACTGTTTTTT. This sequence encodes CASSLSEKLFF. Drawing the rest from reference TRBV5-6 and TRBJ1-4, the complete variable domain is DAGVTQSPTHLIKTRGQQVTLRCSPKSGHDTVSWYQQALGQGPQFIFQYYEEEERQRGNFPDRFSGHQFPNYSSELNVNALLLGDSALYLCASSLSEKLFFGSGTQLSVL.

This clone was observed a handful of times. The rearrangement joins TRBV2 to TRBJ2-7, with D possibly TRBD1 on 5 matching bases. This CDR3 is built from 13 residues. CDR1 is SNHLY and CDR2 is FYNNEI in the germline V gene. V lost 7 bases, J lost 0 bases, and 10 bases lay in between. CDR3 amino acids: CASMVQGSYEQYV. CDR3 DNA sequence: TGTGCCAGCATGGTGCAGGGCTCCTACGAGCAGTACGTC.

The chain combines TRBV27 with TRBJ1-5; D call uncertain. The germline CDR1 and CDR2 sequences are MNHEY and SMNVEV (reference sequence). The V end was cut by 2 bases, the J end by 3 bases, with 5 bases between. CDR3 length: 13 amino acids. CDR3 DNA sequence: TGTGCCAGCAGTTTAACATTCAATCAGCCCCAGCATTTT. As protein: CASSLTFNQPQHF.

The rearrangement links TRBV5-1 to TRBJ2-7, with D maybe TRBD2 (7 bases). Trimming left V 4 bases short and J 1 base short, with 15 bases between. This CDR3 has 15 amino acids. Germline assignment: CDR1 SGHRS and CDR2 YFSETQ. The CDR3 region has the DNA TGCGCCAGCAGCGTACAGGGAGGGCGATCCTACGAGCAGTACTTC. This codes for CASSVQGGRSYEQYF.

The V call is TRBV10-3, the J call TRBJ2-1, with TRBD1 matching 7 bases. CDR1 ENHRY and CDR2 SYGVKD come from the germline V gene. The CDR3 has 13 amino acids. With V trimmed by 10 bases and J by 5 bases, 8 bases remained unmatched. As DNA, the CDR3 is TGTGCCACCCGGGACAGAAGCAACAATGAGCAGTTCTTC. Encoded protein: CATRDRSNNEQFF.

Only one count was recorded for this clone. The chain uses TRBV28 and TRBJ1-4, with D possibly being TRBD1 (6 bases). The germline V and J ends were trimmed by 6 bases and 8 bases, with 19 bases remaining between them. Germline CDR1 and CDR2: MDHEN and SYDVKM. The CDR3 runs 15 residues. The CDR3 sequence: CASSSSGGEGEKLFF. Written as DNA, the CDR3 is TGTGCCAGCAGCTCCAGTGGGGGCGAGGGAGAAAAACTGTTTTTT.

CDR3 loop: CASSLPNSYEQYF. The CDR3 nucleotides read TGTGCCAGCAGTTTACCCAACTCCTACGAGCAGTACTTC. The chain links TRBV28 to TRBJ2-7; D is undetermined. From germline, CDR1 is MDHEN and CDR2 SYDVKM. The CDR3 length is 13 residues. The V gene lost 2 bases and the J gene lost 0 bases, with 5 bases spanning the gap.

The sample holds one count of this clone. The chain has TRBV29-1 and TRBJ2-5; a possible D gene is TRBD2 (6 bases). The V gene's germline CDR1 is SQVTM and CDR2 ANQGSEA. Trimming removed 4 bases from V and 2 bases from J, with 8 bases in between. CDR3 length: 12 amino acids. CDR3 protein: CSVAAGQETQYF. The CDR3 coding sequence is TGCAGCGTTGCCGCGGGACAAGAGACCCAGTACTTC.

The J gene is TRBJ2-6, the V gene TRBV9, with a tentative D call TRBD2 (5 bases). Germline V gives CDR1 SGDLS, CDR2 YYNGEE. The CDR3 covers 16 residues. Deletions cut 4 bases from V and 0 bases from J, with 11 bases between. CDR3 nucleotides: TGTGCCAGCAGCCCCGGGATGGGCTCTGGGGCCAACGTCCTGACTTTC. The encoded protein is CASSPGMGSGANVLTF.

This clone was recorded a few times. The chain uses TRBV19 and TRBJ2-5; tentatively, D is TRBD1 (6 bases). The CDR3 runs to 14 residues. Germline CDR1 is LNHDA and CDR2 is SQIVND (reference sequence). V lost 0 bases and J 9 bases, leaving 14 bases between the germline ends. CDR3 loop: CASSIDGTKGAQYF. CDR3 coding DNA: TGTGCCAGTAGTATAGACGGTACCAAGGGGGCCCAGTACTTC.

V and J are TRBV27 and TRBJ1-6; TRBD1 aligns across 7 bases. V lost 2 bases to trimming and J lost 9 bases; unmatched junction nucleotides: 13. The CDR3 extends over 17 amino acids. Germline CDR1 is MNHEY and CDR2 is SMNVEV (reference sequence). The DNA of the CDR3 is TGTGCCAGCAGTTTACCCTTCCCGGGAACAGGGGTTTCACCCCTCCACTTT. This translates into CASSLPFPGTGVSPLHF.

The V call is TRBV28, the J call TRBJ1-6, with TRBD1 matching 7 bases. With V trimmed by 5 bases and J by 8 bases, 9 bases remained unmatched. Germline-derived CDR1 and CDR2 are MDHEN and SYDVKM. CDR3 size: 15 residues. Written as DNA, the CDR3 is TGTGCCAGCAGTATCCAACAGGGGAGTCATTCACCCCTCCACTTT. This encodes CASSIQQGSHSPLHF.

CDR3 residues: CASSRTPTGINRGPQHF. As DNA, the CDR3 is TGTGCCAGTAGTCGAACCCCTACAGGGATTAACAGGGGGCCCCAGCATTTT. The V call is TRBV19, the J call TRBJ1-5, with 7 bases fitting TRBD1. Germline CDR1 LNHDA, CDR2 SQIVND (reference sequence). Losses at the gene ends were 5 bases for V and 9 bases for J; bases not matched to a gene: 19. The CDR3 spans 17 residues.

The J gene is TRBJ1-1, the V gene TRBV5-1; D unresolved. CDR1 and CDR2 (germline): SGHRS, YFSETQ. Trimming pared 1 base from V and 5 bases from J, leaving 9 bases between. This CDR3 region has 13 residues. The CDR3, as DNA: TGCGCCAGCAGCTTGACATTCGCTACTGAAGCTTTCTTT. Residues: CASSLTFATEAFF. Complete variable domain (other parts from reference TRBV5-1 and TRBJ1-1): KAGVTQTPRYLIKTRGQQVTLSCSPISGHRSVSWYQQTPGQGLQFLFEYFSETQRNKGNFPGRFSGRQFSNSRSEMNVSTLELGDSALYLCASSLTFATEAFFGQGTRLTVV.

This clone has a single count. V usage is TRBV7-9 and J usage is TRBJ2-3; D possibly corresponds to TRBD2 (6 bases). Trimming stripped 5 bases from V and 3 bases from J, with 12 bases between. The CDR3 is 14 residues long. The germline CDR1 and CDR2 sequences are SEHNR and FQNEAQ (reference sequence). DNA for the CDR3: TGTGCCAGCAGCCCTGGGACTTGGACAGATACGCAGTATTTT. Its translation is CASSPGTWTDTQYF.

This clone was seen just once. The chain uses TRBV6-5 and TRBJ1-3; 8 bases fit TRBD1. Germline V CDR1 and CDR2: MNHEY, SVGAGI. V lost 2 bases to trimming and J lost 2 bases; unmatched junction nucleotides: 2. The CDR3 extends over 15 amino acids. The CDR3 loop is CASSYRGQAGNTIYF. In nucleotides, the CDR3 is TGTGCCAGCAGTTACCGGGGACAGGCTGGAAACACCATATATTTT.

The V call is TRBV19, the J call TRBJ1-1, with D unclear. Germline CDR1 is LNHDA and CDR2 is SQIVND (reference sequence). This CDR3 has 12 amino acids. V was clipped by 5 bases and J by 9 bases, with 13 bases between them. The DNA for the CDR3 is TGTGCCAGTAGTCCCGGACCGACTAAAGCTTTCTTT. This encodes CASSPGPTKAFF.

The chain employs TRBV27 and TRBJ2-3; D not resolved. The CDR3 spans 16 residues. Per the germline V gene, CDR1 is MNHEY and CDR2 is SMNVEV (reference sequence). V shed 8 bases and J shed 2 bases, with 20 bases lying between them. The chain's CDR3 is CASSPGLLEYTDTQYF. The CDR3 DNA sequence: TGTGCCAGCTCCCCAGGTCTCCTCGAATACACAGATACGCAGTATTTT.

The chain is built from TRBV28 and TRBJ1-5, with D maybe TRBD1 (5 bases). Germline CDR1 and CDR2: MDHEN and SYDVKM. The CDR3 is 12 residues long. V shed 6 bases and J shed 5 bases, with 8 bases lying between them. In nucleotides, the CDR3 is TGTGCCAGCAGCTGGGGGGATCAGCCCCAGCATTTT. Translation: CASSWGDQPQHF.

The genes are TRBV9 and TRBJ1-1; D unresolved. Germline CDR1 reads SGDLS; CDR2 reads YYNGEE. The CDR3 has 16 residues. Trimming left V 3 bases short and J 2 bases short, with 17 bases between. CDR3: CASSAPLEEANTEAFF. The CDR3 DNA reads TGTGCCAGCAGCGCCCCCCTAGAGGAGGCCAACACTGAAGCTTTCTTT.

This chain uses TRBV24-1 with TRBJ2-1; 12 positions agree with TRBD1. V was pared by 3 bases and J by 8 bases, with 22 bases of the junction left unmatched. CDR1 and CDR2 from the germline V gene are KGHDR and SFDVKD. This CDR3 region has 21 residues. The CDR3 bases are TGTGCCACCAGTGATCCATCTTTTGTGGGGGGGACAGGGGGCATGGGACATGAGCAGTTCTTC. Its translation: CATSDPSFVGGTGGMGHEQFF.

The chain has TRBV5-1 and TRBJ2-7; D may be TRBD1 (5 bases). The CDR3 is 16 residues long. Germline loops: CDR1 SGHRS, CDR2 YFSETQ. Trimming pared 3 bases from V and 2 bases from J, leaving 18 bases between. The CDR3 DNA reads TGCGCCAGCAGCTCAAAACCTATCGCAGGGACCTACGAGCAGTACTTC. Translating gives CASSSKPIAGTYEQYF.

V and J are TRBV7-9 and TRBJ2-7; D is undetermined. The CDR3 consists of 12 residues. The germline CDR1 and CDR2 sequences are SEHNR and FQNEAQ (reference sequence). The V end lost 5 bases, the J end lost 2 bases, and 7 bases lay between the germline ends. The CDR3 bases are TGTGCCAGCAGCCAGAATACCTACGAGCAGTACGTC. Residues: CASSQNTYEQYV.